The 22 T cell receptor beta chains below come from one sample, sequenced in a study of blood T cell repertoires in COVID-19. Generated by immunoSEQ multiplex PCR, the TCRdb table keeps only in-frame clones and is missing some. The table records around 400,000 clones, approximately 90% of them present only once. Specimen: PBMCs or T cells enriched from blood (not recorded which). The receptors derive from a woman in her 40s who had been exposed to COVID-19.

The CDR3 sequence: CASSVAGTGSYEQYF. CDR3 DNA sequence: TGTGCCAGCAGCGTAGCCGGGACAGGGTCCTACGAGCAGTACTTC. V and J are TRBV9 and TRBJ2-7, with TRBD1 matching 9 bases. Germline values: CDR1 SGDLS, CDR2 YYNGEE. J gave up 1 base and V 0 bases, and 2 bases lay outside the gene matches. This CDR3 has 15 residues.

This clone was recorded a few times. The chain carries TRBV7-2 and TRBJ1-4, with D unclear. The V end was cut by 5 bases, the J end by 3 bases, with 16 bases between. CDR3 length: 16 amino acids. CDR1 is SGHTA, CDR2 FQGNSA, per germline. CDR3 nucleotides: TGTGCCAGCAGCCCCCGAGTCCTGGCGGCTAATGAAAAACTGTTTTTT. Amino acids: CASSPRVLAANEKLFF.

The V and J genes are TRBV7-9 and TRBJ2-1; the match to TRBD1 covers 11 bases. V lost 7 bases, J lost 9 bases, and 14 bases stayed unmatched. The CDR3 is made up of 16 amino acids. Germline V gene lookup returns CDR1 SEHNR and CDR2 FQNEAQ (reference sequence). CDR3 nucleotides: TGTGCCAGCACCCTATCCGGGACAGGGGGTACAGGTGAGCAGTTCTTC. It encodes CASTLSGTGGTGEQFF.

This clone was seen only once. The chain combines TRBV29-1 with TRBJ1-1, with TRBD1 as a possible D gene (5 bases). V was shortened by 7 bases and J by 2 bases, with 14 bases between the two germline ends. Germline loops: CDR1 SQVTM, CDR2 ANQGSEA. The CDR3 consists of 13 residues. CDR3: CSANPGGNTEAFF. For the CDR3, the DNA is TGCAGCGCTAATCCGGGGGGTAACACTGAAGCTTTCTTT.

The J gene is TRBJ2-3, the V gene TRBV7-2; the D gene is possibly TRBD1 (6 bases). V was pared by 1 base and J by 4 bases, with 9 bases between. This CDR3 has 14 amino acids. The germline V gene encodes CDR1 SGHTA and CDR2 FQGNSA. The CDR3 loop reads CASSLGGGSDTQYF. The DNA of the CDR3 is TGTGCCAGCAGCTTAGGAGGGGGATCAGATACGCAGTATTTT.

This clone turned up a few times. This chain joins TRBV2 and TRBJ1-1, with D possibly matching TRBD1 (5 bases). The CDR3 has 12 residues. The V end was cut by 4 bases, the J end by 3 bases, with 6 bases between. CDR1 and CDR2 (germline): SNHLY, FYNNEI. The CDR3 DNA is TGTGCCAGCAGTGGACAGTACACTGAAGCTTTCTTT. As protein: CASSGQYTEAFF.

This chain connects TRBV15 to TRBJ1-1; 9 bases align to TRBD1. The germline V gene encodes CDR1 LNHNV and CDR2 YYDKDF (reference sequence). Germline trimming cut 5 bases from V and 11 bases from J; bases unmatched to any gene: 9. This CDR3 is 13 amino acids long. The CDR3, as DNA: TGTGCCACCAGCGGGGGGACAGGGCGCGGGGCTTTCTTT. Its translation is CATSGGTGRGAFF.

This rearrangement joins TRBV5-4 to TRBJ2-7, with a tentative D call TRBD1 (5 bases). Germline CDR1 reads SGHNT; CDR2 reads YYREEE (reference sequence). This CDR3 has 14 residues. The V and J ends lost 4 bases and 5 bases respectively, with 16 bases between them. The CDR3 sequence: CASSPQGRADEQYF. The DNA for the CDR3 is TGTGCCAGCAGCCCCCAAGGCAGGGCGGACGAGCAGTACTTC.

The V gene is TRBV25-1, the J gene TRBJ2-6; no clear D. Germline V gene lookup returns CDR1 MGHDK and CDR2 SYGVNS. The CDR3 is 14 residues long. V dropped 11 bases and J dropped 4 bases, with 15 bases sitting between them. In nucleotides, the CDR3 is TGTGCCGTAGGCGGTTCGTCCGGGGCCAACGTCCTGACTTTC. Protein product: CAVGGSSGANVLTF.

This chain joins TRBV30 and TRBJ1-6, with TRBD1 identical over 12 bases. CDR3 length: 14 residues. Trimming removed 3 bases from V and 7 bases from J; junction bases left unmatched: 1. CDR1 and CDR2 from the germline V gene are GTSNPN and SVGIG (reference sequence). CDR3 coding DNA: TGTGCCTGGAGGGGACAGGGGGCGAATTCACCCCTCCACTTT. Its translation: CAWRGQGANSPLHF. The whole variable domain, filled in from reference TRBV30 and TRBJ1-6, reads SQTIHQWPATLVQPVGSPLSLECTVEGTSNPNLYWYRQAAGRGLQLLFYSVGIGQISSEVPQNLSASRPQDRQFILSSKKLLLSDSGFYLCAWRGQGANSPLHFGNGTRLTVT.

J is TRBJ1-1 and V is TRBV11-2, with D maybe TRBD1 (5 bases). The V and J ends lost 0 bases and 0 bases respectively, with 11 bases between them. The germline V gene encodes CDR1 SGHAT and CDR2 FQNNGV. The CDR3 runs 16 residues. CDR3 in DNA: TGTGCCAGCAGCTTAGAGGGGGGAAGGTTGAACACTGAAGCTTTCTTT. It is translated as CASSLEGGRLNTEAFF.

The chain employs TRBV2 and TRBJ1-5; 9 bases are shared with TRBD1. Germline CDR1 SNHLY, CDR2 FYNNEI. J was trimmed by 6 bases and V by 5 bases; bases with no gene match: 8. This CDR3 is 15 amino acids long. CDR3 sequence (DNA): TGTGCCAGCAGTCCCCGGGACAGGGTCGGTCAGCCCCAGCATTTT. Encoded protein: CASSPRDRVGQPQHF.

The chain employs TRBV4-3 and TRBJ1-6, with TRBD1 identical over 7 bases. J was trimmed by 7 bases and V by 4 bases; bases with no gene match: 10. The CDR3 has 16 residues. The germline V gene has CDR1 LGHNA and CDR2 YSLEER. In nucleotides, the CDR3 is TGCGCCAGCAGCCGGGATCGACAGGGATCGAATTCACCCCTCCACTTT. Translating it yields CASSRDRQGSNSPLHF.

The chain couples TRBV5-1 to TRBJ1-2; D is ambiguous. Trimming shortened V by 0 bases and J by 2 bases, and 8 bases separated the two germline ends. This CDR3 spans 14 amino acids. Germline assignment: CDR1 SGHRS and CDR2 YFSETQ. In nucleotides, the CDR3 is TGCGCCAGCAGCTTGGGGTTAGTGAACTATGGCTACACCTTC. As protein: CASSLGLVNYGYTF.

V is TRBV2 and J is TRBJ1-6, with TRBD1 matching 7 bases. Trimming took 6 bases from V and 5 from J; bases not matched to a gene: 7. CDR1 and CDR2 from the germline V gene are SNHLY and FYNNEI. The CDR3 runs to 15 residues. CDR3 sequence reads: CASSQWDSDNSPLHF. The CDR3 DNA reads as TGTGCCAGCAGCCAATGGGACAGTGATAATTCACCCCTCCACTTT.

The gene calls are TRBV2 and TRBJ1-1, with unresolved D. Trimming cost V 3 bases and J 5 bases, with 10 bases left between them. CDR1 and CDR2 (germline): SNHLY, FYNNEI. This CDR3 spans 13 amino acids. The CDR3 DNA reads as TGTGCCAGCAGTGAGCAGAAAATGACTGAAGCTTTCTTT. This encodes CASSEQKMTEAFF.

This sequence joins TRBV30 and TRBJ1-2; D is undetermined. Trimming removed 0 bases from V and 7 bases from J, with 15 bases in between. The CDR3 runs 14 residues. Germline loops: CDR1 GTSNPN, CDR2 SVGIG (reference sequence). Here the CDR3 DNA reads TGTGCCTGGAGTGTAATGGCGGGAACGACTGGCTACACCTTC. Residues: CAWSVMAGTTGYTF.

The CDR3 region has the DNA TGTGCCAGCAGTCAGAGTCCCGGGACAGCGCGGGGCTACACCTTC. Protein: CASSQSPGTARGYTF. The chain employs TRBV6-5 and TRBJ1-2; the match to TRBD1 covers 7 bases. CDR1 is MNHEY and CDR2 is SVGAGI in the germline V gene. This CDR3 is built from 15 residues. The ends lost 5 bases at V and 8 bases at J; junction bases unmatched: 14.

V gene TRBV4-1 combines with J gene TRBJ2-5; D might be TRBD1 (6 bases). Germline assignment: CDR1 MGHRA and CDR2 YSYEKL. Deletions cut 3 bases from V and 0 bases from J, with 23 bases between. The CDR3 has 19 residues. CDR3 in DNA: TGCGCCAGCAGCCACCCGAAGATTACCGGGACACCGAACCAAGAGACCCAGTACTTC. It translates to CASSHPKITGTPNQETQYF.

This clone showed up just a few times. The chain couples TRBV9 to TRBJ2-7; a possible D gene is TRBD1 (6 bases). The CDR3 covers 13 residues. Germline lookup yields CDR1 SGDLS and CDR2 YYNGEE. V was cut by 0 bases and J by 5 bases, with 9 bases left in between. This CDR3 reads CASSVAPGDEQYF. The CDR3, as DNA: TGTGCCAGCAGCGTAGCTCCAGGGGACGAGCAGTACTTC.

This chain connects TRBV19 to TRBJ2-2; the D gene is possibly TRBD2 (6 bases). Germline values: CDR1 LNHDA, CDR2 SQIVND (reference sequence). V gave up 3 bases and J gave up 4 bases, with 21 bases separating them. The CDR3 is 18 amino acids. The CDR3 coding sequence is TGTGCCAGTAGTATCCCCCCGACTCTAAGGGAGGTCACCGGGGAGCTGTTTTTT. Its translation is CASSIPPTLREVTGELFF.

The rearrangement joins TRBV14 to TRBJ2-7, with a possible D match to TRBD1 (6 bases). V lost 6 bases to trimming and J lost 1 base, with 13 bases between them. From germline, CDR1 is SGHDN and CDR2 FVKESK. This CDR3 has 14 amino acids. DNA for the CDR3: TGTGCCAGCAGGAGGACAGCCTTTTCCTACGAGCAGTACTTC. It translates to CASRRTAFSYEQYF.